Described below is a single T cell receptor (beta chain) sequence and its context. No cognate antigen has been identified for it. Base qualities are missing; no much larger clone stands one base away. This entry is derived from a study of molecular identifiers for immune sequencing clone quantification (dated 2018 in TCRdb). Background for the entire study: In a replicate experiment, RNA from roughly 21,000 or 96,000 naive CD8 T cells was split into five aliquots, four of which were sequenced. This methods study used CD8 T cells to benchmark TCR RNA copy counting and molecular-identifier clustering-based TCR repertoire sequencing (MIDCIRS). Summary of the overall study and its limitations: Spiked-in Jurkat TCR RNA equal to a single cell's worth was reported to be detectable even within 1,200,000 naive CD8 T cells. Identical TCR molecules sharing a barcode could cause highly expanded clone sizes to be underestimated. When barcode sub-clustering was not used, chimeric consensus sequences inflated TCR diversity, with chimeras reaching as high as 47%. About 3.1 recovered TCR RNA copies per cell were obtained by modeling, versus about 10 by digital PCR, implying a capture efficiency of about 30%. Clones above 20 RNA copies held over 99% of molecules in CMV-specific effector cells but under 1% in naive cells. The naive libraries included spiked-in Jurkat TCR RNA (roughly nine copies' worth), and this Jurkat TCR RNA is not part of the donor repertoire.

Libraries were prepared through PCR. The sample was run on an Illumina HiSeq 4000. Bulk TCR libraries were prepared as previously described, using TCR primers listed in Table S5. Purification of total RNA was performed with the Qiagen AllPrep DNA/RNA kit. Before analysis, reads from multiple sequencing runs of one library were combined. The paper's data handling went like this. Reads were retained only if their TCR constant sequence matched exactly, and those retained reads were trimmed to 150 nt and grouped according to their 12-nt molecular barcodes. Reads within each barcode group were sub-clustered using a 15% Levenshtein threshold, and quality-weighted consensus sequences were constructed for each RNA molecule. Non-functional sequences were removed, as were lower-count sequences one edit away from another. On the basis of fitting two negative binomial distributions, barcode sub-clusters with fewer than 20% of the maximum read count were discarded. TCRdb passed the public sequencing reads through fastp at Q25 and MiXCR, retaining productive beta sequences. Each CDR3 protein gets just one entry, which takes the most common genes and DNA from the rows behind it. What appears here as the V and J calls and clone size reflects TCRdb's work, not the paper's. For this sample the table gives under 600,000 distinct CDR3 sequences, of which 20% to 25% were detected only once. The ten largest clonotypes hold about 0.8% of the sample.

Libraries of naive CD8 T cells were generated from roughly 21,000 to 960,000 sorted cells, with 10%, 30% or 50% of the purified RNA used. On a BD FACSAria II, naive CD8 T cells were FACS-sorted as CD8+CD4-CCR7+CD45RA+ and collected into RLT Plus buffer. Roughly ten TCR copies' worth of Jurkat RNA were spiked into roughly 20,000-1,000,000 naive CD8 T cell samples to test detection sensitivity. CD8 T cells were enriched with RosetteSep CD8+ T Cell Enrichment Cocktail and Ficoll-Paque, followed by ACK red cell lysis. CDR1 LGHNA and CDR2 YNFKEQ are derived from the germline V gene. V is trimmed back by 4 bases and J by 2 bases, and the junction contains 4 bases that no gene match accounts for. The CDR3 holds 14 amino acids from the cysteine to the phenylalanine. The sequence is cut down to CDR3 DNA, 42 bases in frame from base 1.

Rearrangement joined TRBV4-2 to TRBJ2-7; 8 middle bases align to TRBD1. The specimen was naive CD8+ T cells from blood, with Jurkat cell RNA spiked in. The cell subset or site tag for this specimen amounts to: FACS-sorted CD8+CD4-CCR7+CD45RA+ naive T cells. This sequence originates from a human donor in good health. Some libraries in this study had Jurkat cell RNA spiked in. The CDR3 reads CASSRTGPTYEQYF. The nucleotide sequence is TGTGCCAGCAGCCGGACAGGGCCCACCTACGAGCAGTACTTC.